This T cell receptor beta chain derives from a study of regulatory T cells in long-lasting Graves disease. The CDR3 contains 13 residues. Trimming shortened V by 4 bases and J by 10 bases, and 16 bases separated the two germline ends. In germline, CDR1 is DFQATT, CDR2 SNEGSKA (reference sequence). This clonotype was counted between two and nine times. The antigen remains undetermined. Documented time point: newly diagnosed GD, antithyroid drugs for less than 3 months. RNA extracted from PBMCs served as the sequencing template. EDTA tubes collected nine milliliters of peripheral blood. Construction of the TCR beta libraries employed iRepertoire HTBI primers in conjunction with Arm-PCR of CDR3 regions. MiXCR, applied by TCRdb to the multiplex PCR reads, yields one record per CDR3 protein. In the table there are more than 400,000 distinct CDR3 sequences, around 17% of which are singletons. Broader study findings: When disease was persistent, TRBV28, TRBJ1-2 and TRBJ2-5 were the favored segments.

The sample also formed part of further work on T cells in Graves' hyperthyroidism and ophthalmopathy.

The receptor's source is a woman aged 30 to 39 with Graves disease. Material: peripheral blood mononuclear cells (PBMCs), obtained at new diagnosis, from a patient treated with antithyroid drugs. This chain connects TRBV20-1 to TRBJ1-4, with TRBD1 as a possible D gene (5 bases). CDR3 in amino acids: CSATRIQGRKLFF. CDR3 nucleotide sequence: TGCAGTGCTACCCGGATTCAGGGCAGAAAACTGTTTTTT.